The rows below give T cell receptor beta chains drawn from one sample of a study of T cells expressing NK-cell markers. TCRdb re-called the 5' RACE reads; every CDR3 protein appears as one record, without DNA. Here the sample table reports 200,000 to 300,000 distinct CDR3 sequences. Sequencing was done on a sample of blood T cells: a sorted CD56 or NKG2C T cell subset, CD4+ or CD8+ T cells, or bulk PBMC T cells (not recorded which). All receptors come from a man between 18 and 29 years old in good health. Both conserved end residues are part of each CDR3.

V gene	J gene	CDR3 protein
TRBV27	TRBJ1-2	CASSLEPLTGNYGYTF
TRBV20-1	TRBJ2-3	CSAKPGPTSTDTQYF
TRBV7-2	TRBJ2-1	CASSSGQTQDHEQFF
TRBV30	TRBJ1-1	CAWSVWGGQTNTEAFF
TRBV27	TRBJ1-6	CASGTESPLHF
TRBV7-6	TRBJ2-2	CASSPGTARNTGELFF
TRBV12-3/TRBV12-4	TRBJ2-3	CASSSTDTQYF
TRBV7-6	TRBJ1-1	CASSLSGPLEAFF
TRBV29-1	TRBJ1-1	CSVVGGTAEAFF
TRBV28	TRBJ2-7	CASSLGSQGLYEQYF
TRBV2	TRBJ2-3	CASSEAPGTGNTQYF
TRBV12-3/TRBV12-4	TRBJ1-5	CASSRGPFPSNQPQHF
TRBV20-1	TRBJ2-3	CSATDRIGDTQYF
TRBV9	TRBJ2-1	CASSVDVSAGVRNEQFF
TRBV28	TRBJ2-7	CASSLTPGTGGGEQYF
TRBV29-1	TRBJ2-6	CSVGESSGANVLTF
TRBV4-3	TRBJ1-2	CASSQSASPGQVAYGYTF
TRBV5-1	TRBJ2-7	CASSLTRAHEQYF
TRBV19	TRBJ1-2	CASSIAHMKSDGYTF
TRBV7-2	TRBJ2-1	CASSPGLTGEQFF
TRBV19	TRBJ1-1	CASSISPGTAPFF
TRBV20-1	TRBJ2-5	CSAREEGTIRETQYF
TRBV20-1	TRBJ2-3	CSASEASGRGTDTQYF
TRBV6-2/TRBV6-3	TRBJ2-1	CASLLGPLNEQFF
TRBV6-6	TRBJ2-7	CASSYDLTYEQYF
TRBV4-3	TRBJ1-4	CASSQDLGLLGEKLFF
TRBV7-3	TRBJ2-3	CASGNAADTQYF
TRBV6-5	TRBJ2-1	CASNWASGRAAEQFF
TRBV12-5	TRBJ1-1	CASGLAGAEAFF
TRBV5-4	TRBJ2-1	CASSLGGQGADEQFF
TRBV23-1	TRBJ2-5	CASSQSETSGWETQYF
TRBV5-5	TRBJ2-1	CASNLGGNGNEQFF
TRBV18	TRBJ2-7	CASSPSGRDEQYF
TRBV20-1	TRBJ2-1	CSATGWVAVSSYNEQFF
TRBV15	TRBJ2-5	CATSRDRSVETQYF
TRBV12-3/TRBV12-4	TRBJ1-2	CASSLGVGYGYTF
TRBV6-2/TRBV6-3	TRBJ2-1	CASSAIAGGVPNEQFF
TRBV12-3/TRBV12-4	TRBJ1-2	CASSQKLRDGYTF
TRBV7-3	TRBJ2-1	CASSSLAGGGEQFF
TRBV6-1	TRBJ2-5	CASSPAGGGQETQYF
TRBV3-1	TRBJ2-3	CASSQLAGGPSDTQYF
TRBV28	TRBJ2-5	CASSRASAVQETQYF
TRBV14	TRBJ1-3	CASRPTGPGNTIYF
TRBV6-2/TRBV6-3	TRBJ1-5	CASRRTALNQPQHF
TRBV7-9	TRBJ2-1	CASSLGTGRLNDEQFF
TRBV29-1	TRBJ2-1	CSVGGSVGSSYNEQFF
TRBV6-5	TRBJ2-1	CASSHRPGLAFIEQFF
TRBV4-3	TRBJ2-1	CASSGGLQSNEQFF
TRBV15	TRBJ1-4	CATSDRVEKLFF
TRBV14	TRBJ1-6	CASSQDLHVEVSSYNSPLHF
TRBV6-5	TRBJ1-1	CASSPFMNTEAFF
TRBV23-1	TRBJ2-2	CASSRDQRGGELFF
TRBV6-2/TRBV6-3	TRBJ1-5	CASSQMGGGFGNQPQHF
TRBV12-3/TRBV12-4	TRBJ2-2	CASPGRGLVGRELFF
TRBV12-3/TRBV12-4	TRBJ1-5	CASSPDRGRNQPQHF